This record concerns one TCR beta chain sequence. The data were obtained in a study of blood T cell repertoires in COVID-19. Germline V gene sequence: CDR1 LGHNA, CDR2 YNFKEQ. Unmatched junction bases numbered 4, after V lost 1 base and J lost 4 bases. The CDR3 extends over 16 amino acids. Using immunoSEQ multiplex PCR, the repertoire was profiled, and TCRdb retains in-frame clones only, with some absent. The sample includes just under 350,000 clones, over 80% of them seen just once. The chain has TRBV4-2 and TRBJ2-1; 10 nucleotides agree with TRBD2. The clonotype originates from a woman between 45 and 65 years old with COVID-19, enrolled during active disease. Sequenced input: peripheral blood. The chain's CDR3 is CASSQATSGVYNEQFF. CDR3 nucleotide sequence: TGTGCCAGCAGCCAAGCAACTAGCGGGGTGTACAATGAGCAGTTCTTC.